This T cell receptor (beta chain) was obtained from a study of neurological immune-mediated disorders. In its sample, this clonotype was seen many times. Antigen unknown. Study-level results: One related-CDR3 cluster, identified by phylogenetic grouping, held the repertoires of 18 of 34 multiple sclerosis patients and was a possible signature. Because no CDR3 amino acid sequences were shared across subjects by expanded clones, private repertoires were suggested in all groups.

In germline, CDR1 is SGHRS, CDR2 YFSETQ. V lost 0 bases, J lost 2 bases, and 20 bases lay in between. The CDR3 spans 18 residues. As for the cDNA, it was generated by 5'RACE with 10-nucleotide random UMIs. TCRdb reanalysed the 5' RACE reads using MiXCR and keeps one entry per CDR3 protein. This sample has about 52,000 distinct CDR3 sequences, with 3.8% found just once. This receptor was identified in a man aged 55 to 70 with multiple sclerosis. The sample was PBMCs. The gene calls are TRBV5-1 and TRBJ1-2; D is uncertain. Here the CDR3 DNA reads TGCGCCAGCAGCTTGGAGTCGACGCCGATTCTTTTCAACTATGGCTACACCTTC. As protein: CASSLESTPILFNYGYTF.